These T cell receptor beta chains were read from a single sample in a study of blood T cell repertoires in COVID-19. Profiling relied on immunoSEQ multiplex PCR, and the TCRdb table lists in-frame clones only, not all of them. The sample lists a few hundred thousand clones; 85% were seen once. The sequenced material came from peripheral blood. These receptors came from a woman between 18 and 29 years old with acute or convalescent COVID-19. CDR3s include the opening cysteine and the closing phenylalanine or tryptophan. Each record gives: V gene, J gene, D gene, clone size, CDR3 protein, CDR3 DNA. D genes are given only for firm matches. Clone size, where shown, is once, few, many, or a class for clones that have expanded.

v_call: TRBV5-1; j_call: TRBJ2-5; d_call: TRBD1; clone_size: NA; cdr3_aa: CASSMRDSQETQYF; cdr3_nt: TGCGCCAGCAGCATGAGGGACAGTCAAGAGACCCAGTACTTC
v_call: TRBV7-8; j_call: TRBJ2-5; d_call: TRBD1; clone_size: NA; cdr3_aa: CASSHGQGQETQYF; cdr3_nt: TGTGCCAGCAGCCACGGACAGGGGCAAGAGACCCAGTACTTC
v_call: TRBV6-5; j_call: TRBJ1-2; d_call: TRBD1; clone_size: few; cdr3_aa: CASSLDRGDTGYTF; cdr3_nt: TGTGCCAGCAGTTTAGACAGGGGGGACACGGGCTACACCTTC
v_call: TRBV6-4; j_call: TRBJ2-3; d_call: TRBD1; clone_size: NA; cdr3_aa: CASSATGGADTQYF; cdr3_nt: TGTGCCAGCAGTGCCACAGGGGGCGCAGATACGCAGTATTTT
v_call: TRBV19; j_call: TRBJ2-7; d_call: NA; clone_size: NA; cdr3_aa: CASSMAGYTYEQYF; cdr3_nt: TGTGCCAGTAGTATGGCAGGGTATACCTACGAGCAGTACTTC
v_call: TRBV25-1; j_call: TRBJ2-7; d_call: TRBD2; clone_size: NA; cdr3_aa: CASSESGRAGAYEQYF; cdr3_nt: TGTGCCAGCAGTGAAAGTGGTCGGGCGGGGGCCTACGAGCAGTACTTC
v_call: TRBV5-1; j_call: TRBJ1-6; d_call: TRBD1; clone_size: few; cdr3_aa: CASSLSRQGVGSPLHF; cdr3_nt: TGCGCCAGCAGCTTGTCGCGGCAGGGGGTCGGTTCACCCCTCCACTTT
v_call: TRBV29-1; j_call: TRBJ1-2; d_call: TRBD1; clone_size: NA; cdr3_aa: CSVEDWDNGQGNYGYTF; cdr3_nt: TGCAGCGTTGAAGATTGGGACAACGGACAGGGAAACTATGGCTACACCTTC
v_call: TRBV9; j_call: TRBJ2-3; d_call: NA; clone_size: NA; cdr3_aa: CASSVGVGAIDTQYF; cdr3_nt: TGTGCCAGCAGCGTAGGGGTGGGGGCGATAGATACGCAGTATTTT
v_call: TRBV12-3/TRBV12-4; j_call: TRBJ1-6; d_call: NA; clone_size: few; cdr3_aa: CASSFLNSPLHF; cdr3_nt: TGTGCCAGCAGTTTCCTTAATTCACCCCTCCACTTT
v_call: TRBV5-1; j_call: TRBJ1-2; d_call: NA; clone_size: few; cdr3_aa: CASSLDVRDRGGYTF; cdr3_nt: TGCGCCAGCAGCTTGGACGTCCGTGACAGAGGAGGCTACACCTTC
v_call: TRBV19; j_call: TRBJ2-7; d_call: NA; clone_size: NA; cdr3_aa: CASSILGGYEQYF; cdr3_nt: TGTGCCAGTAGTATTCTAGGGGGCTACGAGCAGTACTTC
v_call: TRBV5-1; j_call: TRBJ1-3; d_call: NA; clone_size: once; cdr3_aa: CASSARISDTIYF; cdr3_nt: TGCGCCAGCAGCGCCAGGATTTCGGACACCATATATTTT
v_call: TRBV7-2; j_call: TRBJ1-1; d_call: NA; clone_size: NA; cdr3_aa: CASSFSRPGEAFF; cdr3_nt: TGTGCCAGCAGCTTTTCTCGACCTGGGGAGGCTTTCTTT
v_call: TRBV3-1/TRBV3-2; j_call: TRBJ2-5; d_call: TRBD2; clone_size: NA; cdr3_aa: CASSPWETSEYQETQYF; cdr3_nt: TGTGCCAGCAGCCCTTGGGAAACTAGCGAATACCAAGAGACCCAGTACTTC
v_call: TRBV2; j_call: TRBJ1-5; d_call: NA; clone_size: once; cdr3_aa: CASSVFLRQSNQPQHF; cdr3_nt: TGTGCCAGCAGTGTCTTTTTGAGACAGTCCAATCAGCCCCAGCATTTT
v_call: TRBV10-1; j_call: TRBJ2-2; d_call: TRBD2; clone_size: NA; cdr3_aa: CASSPAGGTGELFF; cdr3_nt: TGCGCCAGCAGTCCAGCGGGAGGCACCGGGGAGCTGTTTTTT
v_call: TRBV11-2; j_call: TRBJ2-1; d_call: TRBD2; clone_size: NA; cdr3_aa: CASSSLAGEQFF; cdr3_nt: TGTGCCAGCAGCTCGTTAGCGGGTGAGCAGTTCTTC
v_call: TRBV28; j_call: TRBJ1-5; d_call: NA; clone_size: NA; cdr3_aa: CASSRYGPGHRSNQPQHF; cdr3_nt: TGTGCCAGCAGTCGATATGGACCGGGACACCGTAGCAATCAGCCCCAGCATTTT
v_call: TRBV2; j_call: TRBJ1-6; d_call: NA; clone_size: NA; cdr3_aa: CASVPNSLSPLHF; cdr3_nt: TGTGCCAGCGTTCCAAATTCCCTATCACCCCTCCACTTT
v_call: TRBV6-5; j_call: TRBJ1-6; d_call: NA; clone_size: NA; cdr3_aa: CASTPGLDSPLHF; cdr3_nt: TGTGCCAGCACCCCAGGGCTGGATTCACCCCTCCACTTT
v_call: TRBV6-5; j_call: TRBJ2-3; d_call: NA; clone_size: NA; cdr3_aa: CASSFTGSGDTQYF; cdr3_nt: TGTGCCAGCAGTTTTACAGGGTCTGGAGATACGCAGTATTTT
v_call: TRBV19; j_call: TRBJ2-1; d_call: TRBD1; clone_size: few; cdr3_aa: CASSLRTGPGDEQFF; cdr3_nt: TGTGCCAGTAGTTTGCGGACAGGCCCAGGGGATGAGCAGTTCTTC
v_call: TRBV7-9; j_call: TRBJ1-6; d_call: TRBD1; clone_size: NA; cdr3_aa: CASSLGTGVTPLHF; cdr3_nt: TGTGCCAGCAGCTTAGGGACAGGGGTTACACCCCTCCACTTT
v_call: TRBV6-5; j_call: TRBJ2-5; d_call: NA; clone_size: NA; cdr3_aa: CASSPRVIAAETQYF; cdr3_nt: TGTGCCAGCAGTCCTCGGGTCATAGCGGCGGAGACCCAGTACTTC
v_call: TRBV4-1; j_call: TRBJ1-2; d_call: NA; clone_size: NA; cdr3_aa: CASSQYSTGPFNYGYTF; cdr3_nt: TGCGCCAGCAGCCAATATTCCACAGGACCGTTTAACTATGGCTACACCTTC
v_call: TRBV19; j_call: TRBJ2-2; d_call: TRBD1; clone_size: NA; cdr3_aa: CASSLIQGVPANTGELFF; cdr3_nt: TGTGCCAGTAGTCTAATACAGGGGGTCCCCGCGAACACCGGGGAGCTGTTTTTT
v_call: TRBV6-1; j_call: TRBJ1-2; d_call: NA; clone_size: NA; cdr3_aa: CASSEGAGGYTF; cdr3_nt: TGTGCCAGCAGTGAAGGGGCAGGGGGCTACACCTTC
v_call: TRBV28; j_call: TRBJ2-7; d_call: TRBD2; clone_size: NA; cdr3_aa: CASSLIAVQIPGTSGVGCTYEQYF; cdr3_nt: TGTGCCAGCAGTTTAATAGCAGTACAGATTCCCGGGACTAGCGGAGTGGGGTGCACCTACGAGCAGTACTTC
v_call: TRBV7-9; j_call: TRBJ1-2; d_call: TRBD1; clone_size: NA; cdr3_aa: CASSSGQGYGYTF; cdr3_nt: TGTGCCAGCAGCTCTGGACAGGGATATGGCTACACCTTC
v_call: TRBV19; j_call: TRBJ1-1; d_call: NA; clone_size: NA; cdr3_aa: CASTDMNTEAFF; cdr3_nt: TGTGCCAGTACGGACATGAACACTGAAGCTTTCTTT
v_call: TRBV20-1; j_call: TRBJ1-5; d_call: NA; clone_size: NA; cdr3_aa: CSASNRAWGNQPQHF; cdr3_nt: TGCAGTGCTAGTAACAGGGCTTGGGGCAATCAGCCCCAGCATTTT
v_call: TRBV28; j_call: TRBJ2-3; d_call: NA; clone_size: NA; cdr3_aa: CASSLGREQGDTQYF; cdr3_nt: TGTGCCAGCAGTTTAGGTCGGGAGCAAGGAGATACGCAGTATTTT
v_call: TRBV6-5; j_call: TRBJ2-7; d_call: TRBD2; clone_size: NA; cdr3_aa: CASSFPSGGAGEQYF; cdr3_nt: TGTGCCAGCAGTTTCCCTAGCGGGGGGGCTGGGGAGCAGTACTTC
v_call: TRBV5-6; j_call: TRBJ1-1; d_call: NA; clone_size: NA; cdr3_aa: CASSSLEWVAFF; cdr3_nt: TGTGCCAGCAGCTCGTTGGAGTGGGTAGCTTTCTTT
v_call: TRBV2; j_call: TRBJ2-1; d_call: TRBD2; clone_size: NA; cdr3_aa: CASGLMTSINEQFF; cdr3_nt: TGTGCCAGCGGTCTTATGACTAGCATCAATGAGCAGTTCTTC
v_call: TRBV19; j_call: TRBJ2-2; d_call: TRBD1; clone_size: NA; cdr3_aa: CASRGGQGNGELFF; cdr3_nt: TGTGCCAGTAGGGGCGGACAGGGTAACGGGGAGCTGTTTTTT
v_call: TRBV12-3/TRBV12-4; j_call: TRBJ1-1; d_call: NA; clone_size: NA; cdr3_aa: CASRASDSTEAFF; cdr3_nt: TGTGCCAGCAGAGCCTCAGACAGCACTGAAGCTTTCTTT
v_call: TRBV5-1; j_call: TRBJ2-2; d_call: NA; clone_size: NA; cdr3_aa: CASSADRRTGELFF; cdr3_nt: TGCGCCAGCAGCGCGGATAGAAGGACCGGGGAGCTGTTTTTT
v_call: TRBV27; j_call: TRBJ2-1; d_call: TRBD2; clone_size: NA; cdr3_aa: CASQRQLAGVHEQFF; cdr3_nt: TGTGCCAGCCAAAGGCAGCTAGCGGGAGTACATGAGCAGTTCTTC
v_call: TRBV5-6; j_call: TRBJ2-7; d_call: TRBD2; clone_size: NA; cdr3_aa: CASSLGASGTYEQYF; cdr3_nt: TGTGCCAGCAGCTTGGGTGCTAGCGGGACCTACGAGCAGTACTTC
v_call: TRBV5-1; j_call: TRBJ2-7; d_call: TRBD2; clone_size: NA; cdr3_aa: CASSPAGERNEQYF; cdr3_nt: TGCGCCAGCAGCCCAGCGGGAGAAAGGAACGAGCAGTACTTC
v_call: TRBV7-9; j_call: TRBJ1-1; d_call: TRBD1; clone_size: NA; cdr3_aa: CASSVVRDSPNTEAFF; cdr3_nt: TGTGCCAGCAGCGTAGTCAGGGACAGTCCGAACACTGAAGCTTTCTTT
v_call: TRBV27; j_call: TRBJ2-3; d_call: NA; clone_size: NA; cdr3_aa: CASSHTDTQYF; cdr3_nt: TGTGCCAGCAGCCATACAGATACGCAGTATTTT
v_call: TRBV5-1; j_call: TRBJ1-1; d_call: NA; clone_size: NA; cdr3_aa: CASTPQGNTEAFF; cdr3_nt: TGCGCCAGCACCCCACAGGGAAACACTGAAGCTTTCTTT